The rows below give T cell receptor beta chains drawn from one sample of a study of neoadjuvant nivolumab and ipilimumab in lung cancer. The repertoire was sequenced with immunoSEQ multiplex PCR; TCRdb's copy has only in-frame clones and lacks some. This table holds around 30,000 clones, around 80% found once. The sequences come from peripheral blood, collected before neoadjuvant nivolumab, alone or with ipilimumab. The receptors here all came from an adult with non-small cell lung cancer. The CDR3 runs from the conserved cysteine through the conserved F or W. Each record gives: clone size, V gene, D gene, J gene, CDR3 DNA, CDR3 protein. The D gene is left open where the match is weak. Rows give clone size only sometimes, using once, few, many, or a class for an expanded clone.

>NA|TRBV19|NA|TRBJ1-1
TGTGCCAGTAGTATATCGGGGAGAGAAGCTTTCTTT
CASSISGREAFF
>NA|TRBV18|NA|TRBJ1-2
TGTGCCAGCTCACCACTTTCCGCAGCTAACTATGGCTACACCTTC
CASSPLSAANYGYTF
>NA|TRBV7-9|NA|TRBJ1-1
TGTGCCAGCAGCCTTCTTTCCGGGAACACTGAAGCTTTCTTT
CASSLLSGNTEAFF
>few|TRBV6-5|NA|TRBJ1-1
TGTGCCAGCAGTTACTCTGGGACCGCGAACACTGAAGCTTTCTTT
CASSYSGTANTEAFF
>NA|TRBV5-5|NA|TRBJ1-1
TGTGCCAGCAGCGCACGGGACATGACCACTGAAGCTTTCTTT
CASSARDMTTEAFF
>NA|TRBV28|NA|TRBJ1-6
TGTGCCAGCAGTCTACAGGACCGGAGCTCCTATAATTCACCCCTCCACTTT
CASSLQDRSSYNSPLHF
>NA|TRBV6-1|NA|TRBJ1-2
TGTGCCAGCAGCCGGGCCTCGGGTGGCTACACCTTC
CASSRASGGYTF
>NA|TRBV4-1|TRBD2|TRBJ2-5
TGCGCCAGCACCAAAAGCTTAGGGGTGCGGGGGGGCTCAGAGACCCAGTACTTC
CASTKSLGVRGGSETQYF
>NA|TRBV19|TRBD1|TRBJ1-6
TGTGCCAGTAGTTCCAGGACAGGGGATAATTCACCCCTCCACTTT
CASSSRTGDNSPLHF
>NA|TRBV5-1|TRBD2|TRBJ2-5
TGCGCCAGCAGCGCGGGAGGGCGGGCGGAGACCCAGTACTTC
CASSAGGRAETQYF
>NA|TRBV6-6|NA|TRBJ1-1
TGTGCCAGCAGTTTGGTCCCGGAGAACACTGAAGCTTTCTTT
CASSLVPENTEAFF
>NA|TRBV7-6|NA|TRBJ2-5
TGTGCCAGCAGCTTTCTACAGCAAGAGACCCAGTACTTC
CASSFLQQETQYF
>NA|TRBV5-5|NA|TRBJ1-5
TGTGCCAGCAGCTTGGGTCGAAGCAATCAGCCCCAGCATTTT
CASSLGRSNQPQHF
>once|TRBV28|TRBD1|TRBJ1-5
TGTGCCAGCAGTCGACAGGGGTCTAGCAATCAGCCCCAGCATTTT
CASSRQGSSNQPQHF
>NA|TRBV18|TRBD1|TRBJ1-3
TGTGCCAGCTCCCAAATGGGGACAGGGACGGAGCGGAACACCATATATTTT
CASSQMGTGTERNTIYF